This T cell receptor beta chain was identified during a study of T cells in Graves' hyperthyroidism and ophthalmopathy. The CDR3 has 15 residues. Per germline, CDR1 DFQATT and CDR2 SNEGSKA (reference sequence). J was trimmed by 4 bases and V by 4 bases; bases with no gene match: 8. TCR beta CDR3 sequences were amplified from RNA transcripts. A first-round RT-PCR of the TCR CDR3 used the HTBI primer set. TCRdb re-derived calls from the multiplex PCR reads in MiXCR, one entry per CDR3 protein. The data contain fewer than 750,000 distinct CDR3 sequences, roughly 50% of them singletons. The sample comprised peripheral blood or thyroid tissue (not recorded which). This chain connects TRBV20-1 to TRBJ2-7; 12 bases are shared with TRBD2. The TCR was taken from a woman aged 18-29 years with Graves' hyperthyroidism. The CDR3 sequence: CSAIRLAGAQYEQYF. As DNA, the CDR3 is TGCAGTGCTATACGACTAGCGGGGGCTCAGTACGAGCAGTACTTC.